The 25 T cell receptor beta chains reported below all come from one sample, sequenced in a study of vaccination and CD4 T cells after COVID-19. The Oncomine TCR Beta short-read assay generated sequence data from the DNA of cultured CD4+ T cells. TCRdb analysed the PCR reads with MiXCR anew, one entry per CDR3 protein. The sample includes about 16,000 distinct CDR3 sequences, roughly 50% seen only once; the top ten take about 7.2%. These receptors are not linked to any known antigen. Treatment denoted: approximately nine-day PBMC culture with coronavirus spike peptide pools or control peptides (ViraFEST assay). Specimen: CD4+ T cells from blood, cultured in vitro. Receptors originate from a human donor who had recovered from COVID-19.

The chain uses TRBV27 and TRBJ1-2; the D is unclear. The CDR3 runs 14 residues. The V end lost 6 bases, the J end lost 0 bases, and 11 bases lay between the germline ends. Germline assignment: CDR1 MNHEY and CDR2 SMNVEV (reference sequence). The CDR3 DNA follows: TGTGCCAGCAGACTGTTGACTACTAACTATGGCTACACCTTC. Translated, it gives CASRLLTTNYGYTF.

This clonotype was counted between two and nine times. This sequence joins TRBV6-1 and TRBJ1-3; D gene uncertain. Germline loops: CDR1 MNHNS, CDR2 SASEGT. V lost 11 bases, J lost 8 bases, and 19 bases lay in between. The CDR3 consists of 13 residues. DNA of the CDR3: TGTGCCTCCTTAGGCGATGGGAGGTACACCATATATTTT. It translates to CASLGDGRYTIYF.

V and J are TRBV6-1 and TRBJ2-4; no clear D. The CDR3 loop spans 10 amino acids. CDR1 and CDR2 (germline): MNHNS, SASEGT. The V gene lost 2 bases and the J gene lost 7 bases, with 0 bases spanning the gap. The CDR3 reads CASSENIQYF. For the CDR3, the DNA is TGTGCCAGCAGTGAAAACATTCAGTACTTC.

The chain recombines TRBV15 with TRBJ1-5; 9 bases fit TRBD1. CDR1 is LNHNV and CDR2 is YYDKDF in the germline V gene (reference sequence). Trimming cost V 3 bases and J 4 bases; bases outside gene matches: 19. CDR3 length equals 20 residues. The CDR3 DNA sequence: TGTGCCACCAGCAGGGCTCCCACAGGGGGCTTAGAGATCCGGAATCAGCCCCAGCATTTT. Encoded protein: CATSRAPTGGLEIRNQPQHF.

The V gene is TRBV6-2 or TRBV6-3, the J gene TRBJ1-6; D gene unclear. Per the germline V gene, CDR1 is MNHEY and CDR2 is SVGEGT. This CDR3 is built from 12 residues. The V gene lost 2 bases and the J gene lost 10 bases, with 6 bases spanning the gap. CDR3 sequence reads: CASSYEWSPLHF. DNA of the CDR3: TGTGCCAGCAGTTACGAGTGGTCACCCCTCCACTTT.

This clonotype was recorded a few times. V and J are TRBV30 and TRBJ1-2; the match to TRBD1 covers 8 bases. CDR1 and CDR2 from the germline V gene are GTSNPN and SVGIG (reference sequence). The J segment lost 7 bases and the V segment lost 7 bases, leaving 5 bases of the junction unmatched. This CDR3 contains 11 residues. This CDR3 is CASGTGAGYTF. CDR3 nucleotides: TGTGCCTCAGGGACAGGTGCTGGCTACACCTTC.

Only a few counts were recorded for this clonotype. CDR3 nucleotide sequence: TGTGCCAGCAGTTCCGCGCGGACCGGGGAGACCCAGTACTTC. Translation gives CASSSARTGETQYF. The chain uses TRBV27 and TRBJ2-5; no definite D call. Germline V gives CDR1 MNHEY, CDR2 SMNVEV (reference sequence). This CDR3 comprises 14 residues. Trimming shortened V by 4 bases and J by 5 bases, and 14 bases separated the two germline ends.

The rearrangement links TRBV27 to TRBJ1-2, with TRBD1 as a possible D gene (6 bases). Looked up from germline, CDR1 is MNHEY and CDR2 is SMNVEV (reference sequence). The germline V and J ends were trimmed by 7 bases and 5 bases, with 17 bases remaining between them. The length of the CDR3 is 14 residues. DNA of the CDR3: TGTGCCAGCACCACAACGCCCCAGGGGTATGGCTACACCTTC. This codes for CASTTTPQGYGYTF.

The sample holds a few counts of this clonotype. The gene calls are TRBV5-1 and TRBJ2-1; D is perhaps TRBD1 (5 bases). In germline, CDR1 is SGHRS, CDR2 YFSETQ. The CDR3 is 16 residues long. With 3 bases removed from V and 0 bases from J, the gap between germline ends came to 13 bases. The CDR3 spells CASSWTNRNSYNEQFF. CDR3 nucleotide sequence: TGCGCCAGCAGCTGGACAAATCGGAACTCCTACAATGAGCAGTTCTTC.

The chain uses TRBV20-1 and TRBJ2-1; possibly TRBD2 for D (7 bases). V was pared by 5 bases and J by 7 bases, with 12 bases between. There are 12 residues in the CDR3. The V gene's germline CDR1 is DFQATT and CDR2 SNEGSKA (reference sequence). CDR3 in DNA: TGCAGTGCTTGGGGGGGCAGGAATGAGCAGTTCTTC. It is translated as CSAWGGRNEQFF.

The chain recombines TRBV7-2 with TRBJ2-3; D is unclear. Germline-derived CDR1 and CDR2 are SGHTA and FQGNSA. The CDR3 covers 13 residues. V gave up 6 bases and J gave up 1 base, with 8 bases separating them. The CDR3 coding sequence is TGTGCCAGCAGTTCCGACGGCACAGATACGCAGTATTTT. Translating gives CASSSDGTDTQYF.

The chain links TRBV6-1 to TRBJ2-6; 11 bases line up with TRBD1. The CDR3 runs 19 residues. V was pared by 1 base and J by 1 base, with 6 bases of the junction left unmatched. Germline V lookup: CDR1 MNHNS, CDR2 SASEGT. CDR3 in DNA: TGTGCCAGCAGTGAAGAGGGGACAGGGGGTTTTTCTGGGGCCAACGTCCTGACTTTC. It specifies CASSEEGTGGFSGANVLTF.

The CDR3 sequence: CASRGTGGAGQPQHF. In nucleotides, the CDR3 is TGTGCCAGCAGAGGAACAGGGGGCGCAGGCCAGCCCCAGCATTTT. The chain recombines TRBV6-1 with TRBJ1-5, with 9 positions matching TRBD1. The CDR3 runs 15 residues. J gave up 7 bases and V 6 bases, and 10 bases lay outside the gene matches. Germline V gene lookup returns CDR1 MNHNS and CDR2 SASEGT.

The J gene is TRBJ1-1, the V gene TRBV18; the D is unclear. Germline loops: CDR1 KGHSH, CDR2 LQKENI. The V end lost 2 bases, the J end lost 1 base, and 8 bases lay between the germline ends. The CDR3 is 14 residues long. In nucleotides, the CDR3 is TGTGCCAGCTCACCAGGGAGAGCGAACACTGAAGCTTTCTTT. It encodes CASSPGRANTEAFF.

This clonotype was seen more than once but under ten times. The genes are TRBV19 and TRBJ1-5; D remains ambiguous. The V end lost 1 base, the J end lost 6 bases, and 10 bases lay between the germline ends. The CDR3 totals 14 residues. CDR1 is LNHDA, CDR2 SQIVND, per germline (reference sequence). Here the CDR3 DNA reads TGTGCCAGTAGTATAGTTAGGATCTCTCAGCCCCAGCATTTT. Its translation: CASSIVRISQPQHF.

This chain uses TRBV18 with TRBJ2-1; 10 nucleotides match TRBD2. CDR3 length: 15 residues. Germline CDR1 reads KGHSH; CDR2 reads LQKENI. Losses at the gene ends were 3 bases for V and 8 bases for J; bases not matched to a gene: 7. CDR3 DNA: TGTGCCAGCTCACCGGGTCTAGCGGGAGACGATGAGCAGTTCTTC. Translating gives CASSPGLAGDDEQFF.

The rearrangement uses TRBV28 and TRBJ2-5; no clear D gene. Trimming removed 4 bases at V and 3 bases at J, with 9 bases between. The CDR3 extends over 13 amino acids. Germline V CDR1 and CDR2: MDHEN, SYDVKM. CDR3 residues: CASSSGGEETQYF. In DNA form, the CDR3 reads TGTGCCAGCAGTTCGGGCGGAGAAGAGACCCAGTACTTC.

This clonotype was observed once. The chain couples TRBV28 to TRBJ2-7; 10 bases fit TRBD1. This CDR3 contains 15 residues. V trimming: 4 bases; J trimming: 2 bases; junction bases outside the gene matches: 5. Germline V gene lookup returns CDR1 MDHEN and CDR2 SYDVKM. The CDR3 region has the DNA TGTGCCAGCAGTTCCTGGACAGGGGGTACCTACGAGCAGTACTTC. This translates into CASSSWTGGTYEQYF.

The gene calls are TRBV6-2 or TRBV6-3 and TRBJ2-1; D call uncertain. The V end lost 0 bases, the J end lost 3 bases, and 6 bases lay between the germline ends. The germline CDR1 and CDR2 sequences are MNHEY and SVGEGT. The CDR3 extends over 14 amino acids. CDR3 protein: CASSYSLHYNEQFF. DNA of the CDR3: TGTGCCAGCAGTTACTCGCTCCACTACAATGAGCAGTTCTTC.

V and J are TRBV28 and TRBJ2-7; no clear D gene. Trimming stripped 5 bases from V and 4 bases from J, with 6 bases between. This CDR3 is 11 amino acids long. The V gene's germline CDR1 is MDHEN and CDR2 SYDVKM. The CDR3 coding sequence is TGTGCCAGCAGTCGGTTATACGAGCAGTACTTC. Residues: CASSRLYEQYF. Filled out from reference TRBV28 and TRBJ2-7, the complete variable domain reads DVKVTQSSRYLVKRTGEKVFLECVQDMDHENMFWYRQDPGLGLRLIYFSYDVKMKEKGDIPEGYSVSREKKERFSLILESASTNQTSMYLCASSRLYEQYFGPGTRLTVT.

Here the CDR3 reads CSAAGSGGVDTQYF. The DNA of the CDR3 is TGCAGTGCCGCGGGGTCAGGGGGTGTAGATACGCAGTATTTT. V gene TRBV20-1 combines with J gene TRBJ2-3, with a weak D call TRBD1 (7 bases). Trimming cost V 6 bases and J 5 bases, with 18 bases left between them. The V gene's germline CDR1 is DFQATT and CDR2 SNEGSKA (reference sequence). The CDR3 has 14 residues.

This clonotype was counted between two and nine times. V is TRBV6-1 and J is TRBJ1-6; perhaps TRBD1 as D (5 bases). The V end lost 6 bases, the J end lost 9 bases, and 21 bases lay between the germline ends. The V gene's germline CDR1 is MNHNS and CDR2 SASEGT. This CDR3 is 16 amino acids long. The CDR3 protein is CASRLETGNGGSPLHF. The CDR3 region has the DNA TGTGCCAGCAGATTAGAAACAGGAAACGGAGGTTCACCCCTCCACTTT.

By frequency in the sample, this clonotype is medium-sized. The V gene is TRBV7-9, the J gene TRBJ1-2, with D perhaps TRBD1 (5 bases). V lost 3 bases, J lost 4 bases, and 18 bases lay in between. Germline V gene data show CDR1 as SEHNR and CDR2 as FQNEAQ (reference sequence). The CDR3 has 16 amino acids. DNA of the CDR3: TGTGCCAGCAGCTTTCGGGGCGACTACGGATCCTATGGCTACACCTTC. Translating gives CASSFRGDYGSYGYTF.

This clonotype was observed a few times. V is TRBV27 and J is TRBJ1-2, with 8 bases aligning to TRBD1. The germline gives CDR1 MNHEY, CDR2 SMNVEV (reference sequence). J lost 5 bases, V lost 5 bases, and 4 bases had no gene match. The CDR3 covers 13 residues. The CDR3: CASSRTGRYGYTF. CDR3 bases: TGTGCCAGCAGTAGGACAGGGAGGTATGGCTACACCTTC.

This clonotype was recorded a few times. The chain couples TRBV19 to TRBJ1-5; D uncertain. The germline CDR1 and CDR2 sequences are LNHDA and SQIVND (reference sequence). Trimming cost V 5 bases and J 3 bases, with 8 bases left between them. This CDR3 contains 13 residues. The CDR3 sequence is CASSWGSNQPQHF. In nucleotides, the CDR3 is TGTGCCAGTAGTTGGGGTTCCAATCAGCCCCAGCATTTT. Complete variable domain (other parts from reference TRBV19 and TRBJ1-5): DGGITQSPKYLFRKEGQNVTLSCEQNLNHDAMYWYRQDPGQGLRLIYYSQIVNDFQKGDIAEGYSVSREKKESFPLTVTSAQKNPTAFYLCASSWGSNQPQHFGDGTRLSIL.